Presented here are 23 T cell receptor beta chains from one specimen sequenced in a study of blood T cell repertoires in COVID-19 (dated by TCRdb to the early 2020s). To prepare the library, the immunoSEQ multiplex PCR assay was applied. Here the immuneACCESS table is served through TCRdb, limited to in-frame sequences with V and J called. Missing clones are a known gap in these copies; in checked studies unresolved V genes cover under half, and the rest lacks a known reason. The sample contains fewer than 65,000 clones, 70% to 90% of them found a single time. The top ten clones comprise roughly 1.6% of the sample. Sequences were obtained from peripheral blood. The receptor set was obtained from a man aged 60-69 years with acute or convalescent COVID-19.

The chain has TRBV7-9 and TRBJ1-2; possibly TRBD1 for D (6 bases). Germline assignment: CDR1 SEHNR and CDR2 FQNEAQ (reference sequence). The CDR3 has 14 residues. Trimming removed 7 bases at V and 7 bases at J, with 19 bases between. Here the CDR3 reads CASTRGGGPGGYTF. The CDR3, as DNA: TGTGCCAGCACCCGCGGGGGGGGGCCTGGTGGCTACACCTTC.

CDR3 loop: CASNPGAYSNQPQHF. Written as DNA, the CDR3 is TGTGCCAGCAACCCGGGTGCTTATAGCAATCAGCCCCAGCATTTT. The chain employs TRBV6-6 and TRBJ1-5; D is unclear. V lost 7 bases to trimming and J lost 0 bases, with 13 bases between them. Germline lookup yields CDR1 MNHNY and CDR2 SVGAGI (reference sequence). This CDR3 is built from 15 residues.

The V gene is TRBV25-1, the J gene TRBJ1-1, with 7 positions matching TRBD1. Germline lookup yields CDR1 MGHDK and CDR2 SYGVNS. V lost 7 bases, J lost 10 bases, and 6 bases stayed unmatched. There are 11 residues in the CDR3. CDR3: CASIQGMVAFF. CDR3 DNA: TGTGCCAGCATACAGGGGATGGTAGCTTTCTTT.

The V gene is TRBV7-9, the J gene TRBJ1-5; D is perhaps TRBD1 (6 bases). V lost 0 bases and J lost 3, with 9 bases in between. There are 15 residues in the CDR3. CDR1 and CDR2 (germline): SEHNR, FQNEAQ (reference sequence). The CDR3 DNA sequence: TGTGCCAGCAGCTTAGCTCGACAGGACAATCAGCCCCAGCATTTT. Its protein product is CASSLARQDNQPQHF.

The V gene is TRBV10-3, the J gene TRBJ2-1, with D possibly matching TRBD1 (5 bases). V was trimmed by 3 bases and J by 8 bases, leaving 8 bases between them. The CDR3 has 12 residues. From germline, CDR1 is ENHRY and CDR2 SYGVKD. The CDR3 sequence: CAISDRADEQFF. The CDR3 DNA reads as TGTGCCATCAGTGACAGGGCTGATGAGCAGTTCTTC.

The chain uses TRBV5-1 and TRBJ2-7, with 12 nucleotides matching TRBD1. The CDR3 contains 15 residues. Germline V gene sequence: CDR1 SGHRS, CDR2 YFSETQ. Trimming removed 4 bases from V and 1 base from J; junction bases left unmatched: 3. CDR3 sequence: CASSAGQGASYEQYF. The CDR3 nucleotides are TGCGCCAGCAGCGCGGGACAGGGGGCTTCCTACGAGCAGTACTTC.

This clone appeared once. The J gene is TRBJ2-1, the V gene TRBV6-5; D is possibly TRBD1 (6 bases). The CDR3 consists of 15 residues. The V end was cut by 6 bases, the J end by 4 bases, with 16 bases between. Germline V gene data show CDR1 as MNHEY and CDR2 as SVGAGI. CDR3 nucleotide sequence: TGTGCCAGCAGCCTCGGGACACTACCTTACAATGAGCAGTTCTTC. Amino acids: CASSLGTLPYNEQFF.

The rearrangement uses TRBV7-2 and TRBJ2-3; 7 positions agree with TRBD1. This CDR3 has 15 amino acids. The germline V gene encodes CDR1 SGHTA and CDR2 FQGNSA. With V trimmed by 3 bases and J by 1 base, 4 bases remained unmatched. The CDR3 DNA follows: TGTGCCAGCAGCTTTAGTCAGGGGGGCACAGATACGCAGTATTTT. This translates into CASSFSQGGTDTQYF.

The CDR3 spells CASKRSETGGVYGYTF. The CDR3 coding sequence is TGTGCCAGTAAAAGGTCGGAGACAGGGGGAGTCTATGGCTACACCTTC. The V and J genes are TRBV19 and TRBJ1-2; 9 bases are shared with TRBD1. The CDR3 is 16 amino acids. Germline V CDR1 and CDR2: LNHDA, SQIVND (reference sequence). J was trimmed by 4 bases and V by 7 bases; bases with no gene match: 13. The complete variable domain, with remaining parts taken from reference TRBV19 and TRBJ1-2, reads DGGITQSPKYLFRKEGQNVTLSCEQNLNHDAMYWYRQDPGQGLRLIYYSQIVNDFQKGDIAEGYSVSREKKESFPLTVTSAQKNPTAFYLCASKRSETGGVYGYTFGSGTRLTVV.

This chain uses TRBV5-6 with TRBJ2-3; D perhaps matches TRBD2 (5 bases). Germline V CDR1 and CDR2: SGHDT, YYEEEE. With 4 bases removed from V and 5 bases from J, the gap between germline ends came to 11 bases. There are 13 residues in the CDR3. CDR3 DNA sequence: TGTGCCAGCAGCCCTGGACGGGGAGATACGCAGTATTTT. Its protein product is CASSPGRGDTQYF.

J is TRBJ2-5 and V is TRBV6-2 or TRBV6-3, with TRBD1 matching over 10 bases. Germline V gene data show CDR1 as MNHEY and CDR2 as SVGEGT. This CDR3 is built from 15 residues. With V trimmed by 5 bases and J by 3 bases, 6 bases remained unmatched. The CDR3 here is CASSITGTGEETQYF. The CDR3 nucleotides are TGTGCCAGCAGTATAACCGGGACAGGGGAAGAGACCCAGTACTTC.

This chain uses TRBV5-1 with TRBJ1-1; no definite D call. The CDR3 runs 16 residues. V shed 4 bases and J shed 0 bases, with 16 bases lying between them. Per germline, CDR1 SGHRS and CDR2 YFSETQ. CDR3 region: CASSKREAGLNTEAFF. CDR3 DNA sequence: TGCGCCAGCAGCAAACGCGAAGCAGGATTGAACACTGAAGCTTTCTTT. Full variable domain (remainder filled in from reference TRBV5-1 and TRBJ1-1): KAGVTQTPRYLIKTRGQQVTLSCSPISGHRSVSWYQQTPGQGLQFLFEYFSETQRNKGNFPGRFSGRQFSNSRSEMNVSTLELGDSALYLCASSKREAGLNTEAFFGQGTRLTVV.

The genes are TRBV9 and TRBJ1-1; perhaps TRBD1 as D (5 bases). Germline values: CDR1 SGDLS, CDR2 YYNGEE. V lost 4 bases and J lost 7, with 17 bases in between. The CDR3 sequence is 14 residues long. CDR3 bases: TGTGCCAGCAGCCCAGGAGGGAGGGGCAATGAAGCTTTCTTT. This codes for CASSPGGRGNEAFF.

This clone occurred a few times. The chain combines TRBV6-2 or TRBV6-3 with TRBJ2-3; 8 bases are shared with TRBD1. CDR1 is MNHEY and CDR2 is SVGEGT in the germline V gene. The CDR3 consists of 15 residues. The junction had 7 bases not matched to a gene; V was cut back by 6 bases and J by 2 bases. The CDR3 DNA follows: TGTGCCAGCAGCCGACCGACAGGGGTCACAGATACGCAGTATTTT. As protein: CASSRPTGVTDTQYF.

The chain links TRBV29-1 to TRBJ2-7, with 7 bases fitting TRBD1. J gave up 0 bases and V 6 bases, and 5 bases lay outside the gene matches. The CDR3 has 13 residues. CDR1 and CDR2 (germline): SQVTM, ANQGSEA. The CDR3 reads CSVGGENSYEQYF. In DNA form, the CDR3 reads TGCAGCGTAGGGGGCGAGAACTCCTACGAGCAGTACTTC.

The V and J genes are TRBV18 and TRBJ2-7; 9 bases are shared with TRBD1. Germline CDR1 and CDR2: KGHSH and LQKENI. This CDR3 is 16 amino acids long. The V segment lost 4 bases and the J segment 3 bases; nucleotides outside the gene matches: 10. The CDR3 spells CASSLNTGQGVYEQYF. The DNA for the CDR3 is TGTGCCAGCTCACTGAATACGGGACAGGGTGTCTACGAGCAGTACTTC.

This clone showed up just once. The chain couples TRBV11-2 to TRBJ2-7; 11 nucleotides line up with TRBD1. In germline, CDR1 is SGHAT, CDR2 FQNNGV. The length of the CDR3 is 15 residues. The J segment lost 6 bases and the V segment lost 5 bases, leaving 9 bases of the junction unmatched. CDR3 coding DNA: TGTGCCAGCAGCCCCCAGCCCGGGACAGGGGGCGAGCAGTACTTC. Translated, it gives CASSPQPGTGGEQYF.

The chain carries TRBV12-3 or TRBV12-4 and TRBJ1-3; TRBD1 agrees at 10 bases. V lost 11 bases to trimming and J lost 4 bases; unmatched junction nucleotides: 5. This CDR3 contains 13 residues. The CDR3 DNA is TGTGCCGGCGGGACAGGGGCCGGAAACACCATATATTTT. It yields the protein CAGGTGAGNTIYF.

This clone came up once. The V call is TRBV4-1, the J call TRBJ2-5; D unresolved. Germline loops: CDR1 MGHRA, CDR2 YSYEKL. Trimming left V 0 bases short and J 3 bases short, with 8 bases between. The CDR3 length is 14 residues. CDR3 DNA sequence: TGCGCCAGCAGCCAAGAGCAGAGCGAAGAGACCCAGTACTTC. Amino acids: CASSQEQSEETQYF.

The rearrangement joins TRBV6-6 to TRBJ1-5; no clear D. The germline CDR1 and CDR2 sequences are MNHNY and SVGAGI (reference sequence). This CDR3 contains 11 residues. V lost 4 bases and J lost 9, with 7 bases in between. The CDR3 DNA reads TGTGCCAGCAGTTTACCCGGGCCCCAGCATTTT. Translation gives CASSLPGPQHF.

The chain couples TRBV4-1 to TRBJ1-6; the D gene is possibly TRBD1 (6 bases). Trimming shortened V by 1 base and J by 5 bases, and 9 bases separated the two germline ends. CDR3 size: 15 residues. The germline gives CDR1 MGHRA, CDR2 YSYEKL. DNA of the CDR3: TGCGCCAGCAGCCAAGGACAGGCGGATAATTCACCCCTCCACTTT. Protein sequence: CASSQGQADNSPLHF.

This clone was recorded only once. V and J are TRBV12-5 and TRBJ1-6; weak D call: TRBD1 (6 bases). V gave up 4 bases and J gave up 5 bases, with 18 bases separating them. CDR3 size: 17 residues. Germline V gene data show CDR1 as LGHNT and CDR2 as FRNRAP. CDR3 residues: CASGSPPQGRNNSPLHF. The CDR3 DNA reads as TGTGCTAGTGGTTCCCCCCCACAGGGTCGGAATAATTCACCCCTCCACTTT.

The chain couples TRBV5-6 to TRBJ1-6; the D gene is possibly TRBD1 (6 bases). Trimming took off 2 bases at V and 7 bases at J, with 10 bases between the two ends. This CDR3 contains 14 residues. Germline CDR1 reads SGHDT; CDR2 reads YYEEEE. In DNA, the CDR3 is TGTGCCAGCAGCTTACAGGGAAGAAATTCACCCCTCCACTTT. Translated: CASSLQGRNSPLHF. The complete variable domain, with remaining parts taken from reference TRBV5-6 and TRBJ1-6, reads DAGVTQSPTHLIKTRGQQVTLRCSPKSGHDTVSWYQQALGQGPQFIFQYYEEEERQRGNFPDRFSGHQFPNYSSELNVNALLLGDSALYLCASSLQGRNSPLHFGNGTRLTVT.